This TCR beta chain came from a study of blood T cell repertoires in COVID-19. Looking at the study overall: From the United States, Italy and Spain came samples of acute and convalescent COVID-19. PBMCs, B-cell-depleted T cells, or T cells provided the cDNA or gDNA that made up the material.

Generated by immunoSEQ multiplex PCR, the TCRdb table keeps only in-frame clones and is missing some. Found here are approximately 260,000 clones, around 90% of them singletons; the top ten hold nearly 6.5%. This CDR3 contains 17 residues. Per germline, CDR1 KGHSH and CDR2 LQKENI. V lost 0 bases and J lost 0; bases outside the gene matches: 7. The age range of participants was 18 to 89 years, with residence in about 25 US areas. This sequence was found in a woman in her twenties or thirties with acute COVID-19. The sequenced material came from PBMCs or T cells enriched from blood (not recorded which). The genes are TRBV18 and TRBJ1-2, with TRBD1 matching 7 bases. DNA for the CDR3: TGTGCCAGCTCACCACCGAACCGACAGGGACCTAACTATGGCTACACCTTC. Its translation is CASSPPNRQGPNYGYTF.